The rows below give T cell receptor beta chains drawn from one sample of a study of PD-1 blockade in classical Hodgkin lymphoma. The method was immunoSEQ multiplex PCR; TCRdb's version includes in-frame clones alone and lacks a portion of them. This sample has just under 65,000 clones, with roughly 89% found just once. This specimen consisted of peripheral blood mononuclear cells (PBMCs), obtained before the fourth cycle of nivolumab. These receptors originate from a human donor with classical Hodgkin lymphoma. Each CDR3 is given with its conserved first and last residue. A D gene is named only where the DNA matches it firmly. A clone size is listed for some rows: how often the clone was seen (once, few, many), or a class if it is expanded.

size	V	D	J	DNA	CDR3
.	TRBV6-6	.	TRBJ2-3	TGTGCCAGCAGTAAAGACAGGGCGGGAAATACGCAGTATTTT	CASSKDRAGNTQYF
once	TRBV5-1	.	TRBJ1-2	TGCGCCAGCAGCGGGGACAAGAAAGGCTACACCTTC	CASSGDKKGYTF
once	TRBV6-6	.	TRBJ2-5	TGTGCCAGCAGTTACAGGGGGTCGGAGACCCAGTACTTC	CASSYRGSETQYF
.	TRBV10-3	TRBD1	TRBJ1-6	TGTGCCATCAGTGAAGGGACAGGGATTAATTCACCCCTCCACTTT	CAISEGTGINSPLHF
.	TRBV4-2	TRBD2	TRBJ2-1	TGTGCCAGCAGCCAAGGACTAGCGGACTCCTACAATGAGCAGTTCTTC	CASSQGLADSYNEQFF
.	TRBV6-5	.	TRBJ1-2	TGTGCCAGCAGTTACACCCAAGAAGACTATGGCTACACCTTC	CASSYTQEDYGYTF
.	TRBV19	TRBD1	TRBJ1-1	TGTGCCAGTAGTAGGGACAGGGGTTTGAGAGCTGAAGCTTTCTTT	CASSRDRGLRAEAFF
.	TRBV18	.	TRBJ2-3	TGTGCCAGCTCACCGACAGATACGCAGTATTTT	CASSPTDTQYF
.	TRBV19	.	TRBJ1-1	TGTGCCAGTAGTCCCTTTACCGGCAGGTTGAATAATGAAGCTTTCTTT	CASSPFTGRLNNEAFF
.	TRBV13	TRBD2	TRBJ2-1	TGTGCCAGCAGCTTAAATCCTAGCGGGGTCTACAATGAGCAGTTCTTC	CASSLNPSGVYNEQFF
.	TRBV13	.	TRBJ1-1	TGTGCCAGCAGCTTGGACGGGAACACTGAAGCTTTCTTT	CASSLDGNTEAFF